This T cell receptor beta chain was captured by sequencing in a study of identical twins. TCRdb re-analysed the 5' RACE reads in MiXCR, keeping a single row per CDR3 protein. Here the sample spans 400,000 to 500,000 distinct CDR3 sequences, roughly 18% being singletons. Looked up from germline, CDR1 is SQVTM and CDR2 is ANQGSEA. This CDR3 has 14 residues. The ends were cut back, 4 bases at V and 6 bases at J, with 19 bases in the middle. Study conclusions and caveats: Cord blood beta clonotypes that were abundant carried fewer insertions, and memory repertoires showed no such trend. It was cross-sectional statistical analysis, not following the same donors, that the conclusions relied on.

Comments on this clonotype: The target antigen is unknown.

Sequenced material: naive T cells sorted from blood. The chain carries TRBV29-1 and TRBJ2-7, with D tentatively TRBD2 (5 bases). The clonotype originates from a man in his fifties in good health. The CDR3 loop reads CSVAGVRVSGEQYF. The CDR3 nucleotides read TGCAGCGTTGCCGGGGTGAGGGTATCGGGCGAGCAGTACTTC.